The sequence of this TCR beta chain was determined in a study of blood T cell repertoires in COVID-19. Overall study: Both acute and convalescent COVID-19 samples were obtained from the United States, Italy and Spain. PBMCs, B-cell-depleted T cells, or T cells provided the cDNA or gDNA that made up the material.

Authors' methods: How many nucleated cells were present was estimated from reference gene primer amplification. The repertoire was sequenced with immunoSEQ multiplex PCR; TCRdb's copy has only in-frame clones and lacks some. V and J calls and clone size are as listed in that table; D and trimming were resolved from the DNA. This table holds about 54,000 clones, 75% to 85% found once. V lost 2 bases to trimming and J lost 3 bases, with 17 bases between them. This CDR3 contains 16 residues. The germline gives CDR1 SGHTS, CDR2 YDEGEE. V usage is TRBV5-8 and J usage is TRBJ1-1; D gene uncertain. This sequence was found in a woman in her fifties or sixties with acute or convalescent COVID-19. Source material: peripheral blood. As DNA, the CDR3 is TGTGCCAGCAGCTTTATTGCGGGCGAGCTGGACACTGAAGCTTTCTTT. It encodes CASSFIAGELDTEAFF.